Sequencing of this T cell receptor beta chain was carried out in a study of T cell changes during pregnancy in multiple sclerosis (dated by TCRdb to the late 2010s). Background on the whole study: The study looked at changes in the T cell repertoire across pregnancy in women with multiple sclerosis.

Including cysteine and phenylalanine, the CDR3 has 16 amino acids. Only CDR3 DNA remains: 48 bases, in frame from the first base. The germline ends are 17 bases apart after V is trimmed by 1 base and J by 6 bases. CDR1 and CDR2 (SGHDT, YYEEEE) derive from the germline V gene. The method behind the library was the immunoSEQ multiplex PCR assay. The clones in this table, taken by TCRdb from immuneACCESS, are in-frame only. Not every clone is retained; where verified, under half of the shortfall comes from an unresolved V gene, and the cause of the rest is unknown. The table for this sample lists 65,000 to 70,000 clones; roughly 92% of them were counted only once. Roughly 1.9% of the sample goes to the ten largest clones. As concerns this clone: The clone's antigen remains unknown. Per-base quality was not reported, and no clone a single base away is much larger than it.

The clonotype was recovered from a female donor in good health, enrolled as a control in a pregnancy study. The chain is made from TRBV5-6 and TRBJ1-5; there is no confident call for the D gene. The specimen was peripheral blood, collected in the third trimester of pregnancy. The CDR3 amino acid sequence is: CASSLSEGSVLQPQHF. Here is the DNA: TGTGCCAGCAGCTTGTCTGAAGGGAGCGTCCTTCAGCCCCAGCATTTT.